This TCR beta chain comes out of a study of blood T cell repertoires in COVID-19. Clones were sequenced by immunoSEQ multiplex PCR, and TCRdb holds only the in-frame ones, with some missing. The sample lists under 300,000 clones, 88% seen once, with 2.5% in the top ten. Allocation to cohorts depended on clinical history reported by the participants. V was pared by 0 bases and J by 1 base, with 4 bases of the junction left unmatched. Germline loops: CDR1 LNHNV, CDR2 YYDKDF (reference sequence). This CDR3 spans 16 amino acids. Sequencing used PBMCs or T cells enriched from blood (not recorded which). The sequence was obtained from a woman aged 40 to 49 with acute COVID-19. J is TRBJ2-3 and V is TRBV15; 7 bases are a match to TRBD2. CDR3 sequence (DNA): TGTGCCACCAGCAGAGATCGCGGGGGTCGCACAGATACGCAGTATTTT. Translating gives CATSRDRGGRTDTQYF.